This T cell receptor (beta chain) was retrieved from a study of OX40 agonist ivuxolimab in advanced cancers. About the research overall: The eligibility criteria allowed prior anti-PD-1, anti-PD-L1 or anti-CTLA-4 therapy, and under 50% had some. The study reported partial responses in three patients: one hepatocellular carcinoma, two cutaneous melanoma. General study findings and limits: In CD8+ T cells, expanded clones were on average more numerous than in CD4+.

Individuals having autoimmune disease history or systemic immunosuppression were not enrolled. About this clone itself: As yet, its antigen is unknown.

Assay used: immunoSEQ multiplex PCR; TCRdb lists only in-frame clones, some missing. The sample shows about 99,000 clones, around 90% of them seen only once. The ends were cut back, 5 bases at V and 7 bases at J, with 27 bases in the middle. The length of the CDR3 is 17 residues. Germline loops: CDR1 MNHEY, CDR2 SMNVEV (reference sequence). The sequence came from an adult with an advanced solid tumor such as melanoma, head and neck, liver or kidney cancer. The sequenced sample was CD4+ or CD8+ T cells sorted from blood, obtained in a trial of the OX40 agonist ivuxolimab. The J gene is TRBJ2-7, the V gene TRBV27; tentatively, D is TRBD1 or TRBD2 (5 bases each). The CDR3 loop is CASSPYTSGTSRVEQYF. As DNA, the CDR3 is TGTGCCAGCAGTCCATATACCTCCGGGACCAGCCGTGTGGAGCAGTACTTC.